Sequencing of this T cell receptor beta chain was carried out in a study of spatial heterogeneity in lung cancer. Turning to the study itself: Detection consistently yielded more beta chains than alpha chains.

Time point denoted: blood at routine non-recurrence follow-up after resection. The authors sequenced whole RNA from tumor, nontumor lung or frozen PBMC without sorting. The CDR3 is made up of 14 amino acids. The germline V gene encodes CDR1 SGHVS and CDR2 FQNEAQ. TCRdb fed the 5' RACE reads into MiXCR, producing one record per CDR3 protein. The sample records 110,000 or so distinct CDR3 sequences, approximately 11% being singletons. The genes are TRBV7-8 and TRBJ2-3, with D perhaps assigned TRBD1 or TRBD2 (6 bases each). This receptor was taken from a female donor with early-stage non-small cell lung cancer. The material was PBMCs, obtained at follow-up. The CDR3 DNA is TGTGCTACCCTAGGGGGGCTGGGCACAGATACGCAGTATTTT. It is translated as CATLGGLGTDTQYF.